Each of the 24 T cell receptor beta chains below was sequenced from the same sample in a study of cytomegalovirus exposure and HLA in healthy donors. This PCR relied on a set of 60 Vbeta primers and 13 Jbeta primers. Sequenced by immunoSEQ multiplex PCR; TCRdb stores in-frame clones only, minus some. The sample has approximately 190,000 clones. Sequencing was carried out using PBMCs. The receptor set was obtained from a boy aged 10-17 years in good health and CMV-seronegative.

The chain recombines TRBV7-9 with TRBJ1-2; a possible D gene is TRBD1 (6 bases). The CDR3 consists of 13 residues. Trimming left V 10 bases short and J 5 bases short, with 17 bases between. Germline lookup yields CDR1 SEHNR and CDR2 FQNEAQ (reference sequence). For the CDR3, the DNA is TGTGCCACAGCCAACAGGGAAGGGTATGGCTACACCTTC. Translating it yields CATANREGYGYTF.

The J gene is TRBJ2-7, the V gene TRBV27, with TRBD1 as a possible D gene (5 bases). From germline, CDR1 is MNHEY and CDR2 SMNVEV (reference sequence). V was pared by 4 bases and J by 5 bases, with 6 bases between. The CDR3 covers 11 residues. The DNA of the CDR3 is TGTGCCAGCAGTTCCAGGGACGAGCAGTACTTC. This translates into CASSSRDEQYF.

About this clone itself: Other DNA variants within this sample encode the same CDR3. The V and J genes are TRBV5-1 and TRBJ2-7; no reliable D call. V was trimmed by 0 bases and J by 1 base, leaving 8 bases between them. The CDR3 has 14 amino acids. The germline V gene encodes CDR1 SGHRS and CDR2 YFSETQ. CDR3 amino acids: CASSLGLVSYEQYF. CDR3 bases: TGCGCCAGCAGCTTGGGGCTAGTTTCCTACGAGCAGTACTTC.

This rearrangement joins TRBV6-6 to TRBJ2-4; 7 bases map to TRBD1. The V gene's germline CDR1 is MNHNY and CDR2 SVGAGI (reference sequence). The J segment lost 1 base and the V segment lost 2 bases, leaving 2 bases of the junction unmatched. The CDR3 covers 15 residues. CDR3 bases: TGTGCCAGCAGTTACGCGACAGGGGCCAAAAACATTCAGTACTTC. Its protein is CASSYATGAKNIQYF.

The chain combines TRBV23-1 with TRBJ1-2; D is unclear. TRBV23-1 is flagged as an ORF with uncertain function. The CDR3 extends over 14 amino acids. Between the trimmed V and J ends, which lost 0 bases and 3 bases, there was a span of 8 bases. The CDR3 region has the DNA TGCGCCAGCAGTCAATCAGACAATTACTATGGCTACACCTTC. It yields the protein CASSQSDNYYGYTF.

Here the CDR3 DNA reads TGTGCCAGCAGTTTACGGATTACCGGACAGGGCTACGAGCAGTACTTC. Amino acids: CASSLRITGQGYEQYF. The rearrangement uses TRBV27 and TRBJ2-7, with 8 bases matching TRBD1. V gave up 2 bases and J gave up 3 bases; unmatched junction bases: 9. The CDR3 length is 16 residues. The V gene's germline CDR1 is MNHEY and CDR2 SMNVEV (reference sequence).

The chain combines TRBV6-5 with TRBJ2-7; weak D call: TRBD1 (6 bases). Germline CDR1 MNHEY, CDR2 SVGAGI. The CDR3 extends over 16 amino acids. V lost 4 bases and J lost 6, with 22 bases in between. CDR3 DNA: TGTGCCAGCAGTTCGCTATTGACAGGCCAACCCCCCGAGCAGTACTTC. It specifies CASSSLLTGQPPEQYF.

The V call is TRBV9, the J call TRBJ2-1; the match to TRBD2 covers 9 bases. This CDR3 spans 15 amino acids. Losses at the gene ends were 0 bases for V and 6 bases for J; bases not matched to a gene: 4. Germline values: CDR1 SGDLS, CDR2 YYNGEE. The DNA for the CDR3 is TGTGCCAGCAGCGTAGGGCGGGGGGGCCTCAATGAGCAGTTCTTC. It yields the protein CASSVGRGGLNEQFF.

This chain uses TRBV5-1 with TRBJ2-6, with 11 bases lining up with TRBD1. The V and J ends lost 7 bases and 0 bases, in that order; junction bases with no gene match: 6. The germline V gene encodes CDR1 SGHRS and CDR2 YFSETQ. The CDR3 is made up of 17 amino acids. The CDR3 reads CASGAGTGGSGANVLTF. The CDR3 DNA reads as TGCGCCAGCGGGGCCGGGACAGGGGGCTCTGGGGCCAACGTCCTGACTTTC.

V gene TRBV6-5 combines with J gene TRBJ2-5; TRBD1 is a possible D gene (6 bases). Germline V gives CDR1 MNHEY, CDR2 SVGAGI. Between the trimmed V and J ends, which lost 6 bases and 6 bases, there was a span of 17 bases. This CDR3 contains 14 residues. The CDR3 here is CASSSPTGYQTQYF. DNA for the CDR3: TGTGCCAGCAGCTCCCCGACAGGCTATCAGACCCAGTACTTC.

The chain carries TRBV5-1 and TRBJ1-6, with D unresolved. Trimming pared 0 bases from V and 7 bases from J, leaving 8 bases between. CDR3 length: 14 residues. The V gene's germline CDR1 is SGHRS and CDR2 YFSETQ. Written as DNA, the CDR3 is TGCGCCAGCAGCTTGGACTTCGAAAATTCACCCCTCCACTTT. As protein: CASSLDFENSPLHF.

The rearrangement joins TRBV6-5 to TRBJ2-7; no clear D gene. The CDR3 is 13 residues long. Deletions cut 2 bases from V and 0 bases from J, with 5 bases between. CDR1 and CDR2 from the germline V gene are MNHEY and SVGAGI. The CDR3 DNA sequence: TGTGCCAGCAGTTACACGAGCTCCTACGAGCAGTACTTC. Its translation is CASSYTSSYEQYF.

This chain joins TRBV18 and TRBJ2-7, with D perhaps TRBD1 (6 bases). Germline V gives CDR1 KGHSH, CDR2 LQKENI. The CDR3 sequence is 14 residues long. Trimming took off 3 bases at V and 2 bases at J, with 11 bases between the two ends. The CDR3 reads CASSPPQGTYEQYF. DNA of the CDR3: TGTGCCAGCTCACCCCCACAGGGAACCTACGAGCAGTACTTC.

This sequence joins TRBV6-1 and TRBJ1-2, with TRBD1 matching 7 bases. This CDR3 is built from 13 residues. The V gene end was trimmed by 8 bases and the J gene end by 5 bases; junction bases not matched to a gene: 8. Per germline, CDR1 MNHNS and CDR2 SASEGT. The CDR3 coding sequence is TGTGCCAGCGTCAATCGGGACAGATATGGCTACACCTTC. Translated: CASVNRDRYGYTF.

The chain recombines TRBV7-2 with TRBJ2-7; 11 positions match TRBD1. CDR1 is SGHTA and CDR2 is FQGNSA in the germline V gene. The CDR3 spans 15 residues. After removal of 1 base from V and 7 bases from J, the junction contained 6 bases not matched to a gene. Here the CDR3 reads CASSLEGTGGEEQYF. The CDR3 DNA reads TGTGCCAGCAGCTTAGAAGGGACAGGGGGAGAAGAGCAGTACTTC. Complete variable domain (other parts from reference TRBV7-2 and TRBJ2-7): GAGVSQSPSNKVTEKGKDVELRCDPISGHTALYWYRQSLGQGLEFLIYFQGNSAPDKSGLPSDRFSAERTGGSVSTLTIQRTQQEDSAVYLCASSLEGTGGEEQYFGPGTRLTVT.

This rearrangement joins TRBV7-6 to TRBJ2-2, with TRBD2 identical over 8 bases. The CDR3 consists of 16 residues. With V trimmed by 0 bases and J by 1 base, 1 base remained unmatched. Per germline, CDR1 SGHVS and CDR2 FNYEAQ. As DNA, the CDR3 is TGTGCCAGCAGCTTAGCAGGGACTAGGAACACCGGGGAGCTGTTTTTT. The encoded protein is CASSLAGTRNTGELFF.

The chain is built from TRBV6-5 and TRBJ1-5; D is uncertain. Trimming removed 7 bases at V and 5 bases at J, with 12 bases between. Germline V CDR1 and CDR2: MNHEY, SVGAGI. This CDR3 contains 13 residues. CDR3 sequence: CASTAGGHQPQHF. As DNA, the CDR3 is TGTGCCAGCACCGCCGGCGGGCATCAGCCCCAGCATTTT.

The genes are TRBV4-2 and TRBJ2-2, with D maybe TRBD1 (5 bases). Trimming removed 4 bases from V and 3 bases from J, with 24 bases in between. Germline CDR1 and CDR2: LGHNA and YNFKEQ. The CDR3 covers 19 residues. This chain's CDR3 is CASSLRGGAGFEDTGELFF. The CDR3 nucleotides read TGTGCCAGCAGCCTTCGTGGTGGGGCAGGGTTTGAGGACACCGGGGAGCTGTTTTTT.

The CDR3 DNA reads as TGTGCCAGCAGCTTGGGAGCGGGAACGAACACCGGGGAGCTGTTTTTT. It is translated as CASSLGAGTNTGELFF. The chain has TRBV5-4 and TRBJ2-2, with 7 bases fitting TRBD2. The ends lost 0 bases at V and 0 bases at J; junction bases unmatched: 2. This CDR3 has 16 amino acids. Germline CDR1 SGHNT, CDR2 YYREEE (reference sequence).

This chain uses TRBV30 with TRBJ1-1, with 8 bases lining up with TRBD1. The V gene end was trimmed by 0 bases and the J gene end by 5 bases; junction bases not matched to a gene: 8. Germline V gene data show CDR1 as GTSNPN and CDR2 as SVGIG (reference sequence). The CDR3 totals 15 residues. CDR3 sequence (DNA): TGTGCCTGGAGTGTATTAGGACAGGGTGAGACTGAAGCTTTCTTT. It is translated as CAWSVLGQGETEAFF.

The J gene is TRBJ1-2, the V gene TRBV6-5; D not resolved. V dropped 10 bases and J dropped 7 bases, with 19 bases sitting between them. The CDR3 sequence is 13 residues long. Looked up from germline, CDR1 is MNHEY and CDR2 is SVGAGI. CDR3 residues: CATSPARGAGYTF. CDR3 DNA sequence: TGTGCCACTTCTCCAGCCCGGGGTGCTGGCTACACCTTC.

The chain joins TRBV6-1 to TRBJ2-1; the D is unclear. The CDR3 runs to 14 residues. V lost 1 base to trimming and J lost 6 bases, with 10 bases between them. Per germline, CDR1 MNHNS and CDR2 SASEGT. The chain's CDR3 is CASSEGARRNEQFF. Written as DNA, the CDR3 is TGTGCCAGCAGTGAAGGGGCCAGGCGCAATGAGCAGTTCTTC.

The V and J genes are TRBV7-6 and TRBJ2-2; 9 bases map to TRBD1. Germline CDR1 and CDR2: SGHVS and FNYEAQ. The CDR3 length is 17 residues. V dropped 3 bases and J dropped 7; count of bases not matched to a gene: 12. The CDR3 protein is CASSFIRQGGFNGELFF. The CDR3 coding sequence is TGTGCCAGCAGCTTTATTCGACAGGGGGGTTTCAACGGGGAGCTGTTTTTT.

The CDR3 sequence: CAWAVTNRGTEAFF. CDR3 DNA: TGTGCCTGGGCCGTAACGAACCGAGGAACTGAAGCTTTCTTT. The V gene is TRBV30, the J gene TRBJ1-1, with no clear D. CDR3 length: 14 amino acids. From germline, CDR1 is GTSNPN and CDR2 SVGIG (reference sequence). Trimming stripped 5 bases from V and 5 bases from J, with 18 bases between. Complete variable domain (other parts from reference TRBV30 and TRBJ1-1): SQTIHQWPATLVQPVGSPLSLECTVEGTSNPNLYWYRQAAGRGLQLLFYSVGIGQISSEVPQNLSASRPQDRQFILSSKKLLLSDSGFYLCAWAVTNRGTEAFFGQGTRLTVV.